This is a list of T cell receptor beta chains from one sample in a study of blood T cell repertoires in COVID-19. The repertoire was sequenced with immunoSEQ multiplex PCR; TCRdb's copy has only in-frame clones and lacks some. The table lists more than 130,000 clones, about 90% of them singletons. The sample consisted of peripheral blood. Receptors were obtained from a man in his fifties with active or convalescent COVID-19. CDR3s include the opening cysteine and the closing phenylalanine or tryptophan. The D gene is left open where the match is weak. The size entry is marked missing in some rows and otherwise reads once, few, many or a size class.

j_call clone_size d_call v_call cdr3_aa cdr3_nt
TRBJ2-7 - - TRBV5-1 CASKQRSSYEQYF TGCGCCAGCAAACAGCGGAGCTCCTACGAGCAGTACTTC
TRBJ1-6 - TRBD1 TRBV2 CASREAQGGHLHF TGTGCCAGCAGGGAGGCACAGGGGGGTCACCTCCACTTT
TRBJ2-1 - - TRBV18 CASSPPPVYNEQFF TGTGCCAGCTCACCACCCCCCGTGTACAATGAGCAGTTCTTC
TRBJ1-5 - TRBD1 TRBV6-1 CASSGTGGLSNQPQHF TGTGCCAGCAGTGGGACAGGAGGCCTTAGCAATCAGCCCCAGCATTTT
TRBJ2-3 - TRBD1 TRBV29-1 CSARTDRERQYF TGCAGCGCCCGTACGGACAGGGAGAGGCAGTATTTT
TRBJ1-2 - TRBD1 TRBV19 CASSIGPGQGDGYTF TGTGCCAGTAGTATAGGACCGGGACAGGGCGATGGCTACACCTTC
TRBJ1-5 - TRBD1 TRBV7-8 CASSPDRSNQPQHF TGTGCCAGCAGCCCGGACAGGTCAAATCAGCCCCAGCATTTT
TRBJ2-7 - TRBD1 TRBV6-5 CASSNQQGSGEQYF TGTGCCAGCAGTAACCAACAGGGGTCAGGAGAGCAGTACTTC
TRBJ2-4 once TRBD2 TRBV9 CASSVGGREGPQNIQYF TGTGCCAGCAGCGTAGGGGGGCGGGAGGGCCCCCAAAACATTCAGTACTTC
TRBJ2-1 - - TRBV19 CASSRRGVEQFF TGTGCCAGTAGTAGAAGGGGCGTTGAGCAGTTCTTC
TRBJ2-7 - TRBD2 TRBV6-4 CASSDASSGRAYEQYF TGTGCCAGCAGTGACGCCTCTAGCGGGAGGGCCTACGAGCAGTACTTC
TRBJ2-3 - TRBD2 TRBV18 CASSPGLAGATDTQYF TGTGCCAGCTCCCCGGGACTAGCGGGAGCGACAGATACGCAGTATTTT
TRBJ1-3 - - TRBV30 CASRGSGNTIYF TGTGCCTCTCGGGGTTCTGGAAACACCATATATTTT
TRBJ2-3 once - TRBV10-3 CAISDSADTQYF TGTGCCATCAGCGACTCCGCAGATACGCAGTATTTT
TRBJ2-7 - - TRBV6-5 CASSVWGLGGYEQYF TGTGCCAGCAGCGTGTGGGGGTTAGGGGGTTACGAGCAGTACTTC
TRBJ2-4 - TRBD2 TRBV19 CASSIMAGVTKNIQYF TGTGCCAGTAGTATCATGGCGGGAGTAACCAAAAACATTCAGTACTTC
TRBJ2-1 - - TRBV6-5 CASGGRGTYNEQFF TGTGCCAGCGGGGGGAGGGGGACTTACAATGAGCAGTTCTTC
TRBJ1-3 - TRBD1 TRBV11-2 CASGWTGASGNTIYF TGTGCCAGCGGATGGACAGGGGCCTCTGGAAACACCATATATTTT
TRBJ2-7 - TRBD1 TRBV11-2 CASSVNRGRGFESYEQYF TGTGCCAGCAGCGTTAACAGGGGGCGCGGATTTGAATCCTACGAGCAGTACTTC
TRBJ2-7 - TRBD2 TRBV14 CASSQRSFGLASNYEQYF TGTGCCAGCAGCCAACGTTCTTTCGGACTAGCAAGCAATTACGAGCAGTACTTC
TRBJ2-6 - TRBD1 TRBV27 CASSSGQGAPGANVLTF TGTGCCAGCAGTTCGGGACAGGGGGCCCCTGGGGCCAACGTCCTGACTTTC
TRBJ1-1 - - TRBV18 CASSPLIDRMNTEAFF TGTGCCAGCTCACCACTCATCGACAGGATGAACACTGAAGCTTTCTTT
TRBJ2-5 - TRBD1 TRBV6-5 CASSYSGTGRETQYF TGTGCCAGCAGTTACTCGGGGACAGGGCGAGAGACCCAGTACTTC
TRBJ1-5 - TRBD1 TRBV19 CASRLLTGTGGKSNQPQHF TGTGCCAGTCGACTTTTGACCGGGACAGGGGGAAAGAGCAATCAGCCCCAGCATTTT